This T cell receptor beta chain emerged from a study of OX40 agonist ivuxolimab in advanced cancers. Libraries were prepared by immunoSEQ multiplex PCR; TCRdb keeps only in-frame clonotypes and omits some of them. Of 33,000 or so clones listed, more than 75% are singletons. The CDR3 loop spans 16 amino acids. The germline V gene encodes CDR1 MNHEY and CDR2 SMNVEV (reference sequence). J gave up 2 bases and V 4 bases, and 4 bases lay outside the gene matches. This sequence originates from an adult with an advanced solid tumor such as melanoma, head and neck, liver or kidney cancer. The material sequenced was CD4+ or CD8+ T cells sorted from blood, taken in a trial of the OX40 agonist ivuxolimab. V gene TRBV27 combines with J gene TRBJ2-3; TRBD2 agrees at 12 bases. CDR3 coding DNA: TGTGCCAGCAGTTCCCGACTAGCGGGAGTCACAGATACGCAGTATTTT. Residues: CASSSRLAGVTDTQYF.